The sequence of this TCR beta chain was determined in a study of T cell repertoires in cytomegalovirus infection. Whole-study results and caveats: The ex vivo response showed dominance by HLA-C-restricted CMV-specific TCR beta clonotypes. Public TCR beta family frequency separated CMV-and-HLA carriers, including in an independent cohort.

TCRdb ran MiXCR on the reads and lists one entry per CDR3 protein. This sample has 80,000 to 90,000 distinct CDR3 sequences, with approximately 46% found just once. CDR1 is LGHNT and CDR2 is FRNRAP in the germline V gene. V lost 2 bases and J lost 0, with 7 bases in between. This CDR3 is built from 15 residues. Notes on this clonotype: The antigen remains unidentified.

The clonotype comes from a human donor in good health (CMV status not recorded). Some clones in this sample may be carry-over from other donors' samples. The sequences come from CD8+ T cells from cultured PBMCs, collected from culture after CMV antigen stimulation. The gene calls are TRBV12-5 and TRBJ2-2, with unresolved D. In nucleotides, the CDR3 is TGTGCTAGTGGTTTGCCGGACCCGAACACCGGGGAGCTGTTTTTT. It specifies CASGLPDPNTGELFF.